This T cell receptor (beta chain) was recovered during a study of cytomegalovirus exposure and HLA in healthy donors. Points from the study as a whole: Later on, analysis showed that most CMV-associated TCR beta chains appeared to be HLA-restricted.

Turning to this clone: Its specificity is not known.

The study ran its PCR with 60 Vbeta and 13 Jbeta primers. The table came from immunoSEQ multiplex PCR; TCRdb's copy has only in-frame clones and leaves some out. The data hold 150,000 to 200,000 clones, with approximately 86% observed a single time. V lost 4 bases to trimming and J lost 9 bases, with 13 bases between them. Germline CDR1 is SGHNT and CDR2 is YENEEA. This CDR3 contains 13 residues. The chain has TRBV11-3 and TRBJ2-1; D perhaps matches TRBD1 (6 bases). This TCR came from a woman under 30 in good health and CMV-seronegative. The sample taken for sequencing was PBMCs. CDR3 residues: CASSSDSSGEQFF. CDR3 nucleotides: TGTGCCAGCAGCTCGGACAGCTCAGGTGAGCAGTTCTTC.